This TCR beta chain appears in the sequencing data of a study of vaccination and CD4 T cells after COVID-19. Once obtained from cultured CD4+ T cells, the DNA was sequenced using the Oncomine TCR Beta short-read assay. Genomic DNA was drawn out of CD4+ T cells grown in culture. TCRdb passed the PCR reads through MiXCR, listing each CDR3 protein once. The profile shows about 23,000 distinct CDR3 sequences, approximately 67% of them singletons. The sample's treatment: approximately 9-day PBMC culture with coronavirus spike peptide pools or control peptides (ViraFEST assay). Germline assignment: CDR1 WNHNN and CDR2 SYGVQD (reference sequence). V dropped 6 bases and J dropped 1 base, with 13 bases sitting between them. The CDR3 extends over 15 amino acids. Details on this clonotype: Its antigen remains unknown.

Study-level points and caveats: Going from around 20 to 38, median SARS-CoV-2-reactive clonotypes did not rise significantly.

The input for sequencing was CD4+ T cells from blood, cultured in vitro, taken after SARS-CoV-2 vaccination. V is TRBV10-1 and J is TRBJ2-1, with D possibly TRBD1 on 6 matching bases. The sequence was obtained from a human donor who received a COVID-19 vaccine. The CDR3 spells CASRFSRGSYNEQFF. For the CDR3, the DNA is TGCGCCAGCAGATTCTCCAGGGGTTCCTACAATGAGCAGTTCTTC.